The present TCR beta chain was sequenced within a study of blood T cell repertoires in COVID-19. Study overall: Donors in the United States, Italy and Spain gave samples during acute or convalescent COVID-19.

Libraries were prepared by immunoSEQ multiplex PCR; TCRdb keeps only in-frame clonotypes and omits some of them. The sample has around 280,000 clones; about 90% are singletons. This receptor was identified in a woman under 30 with acute COVID-19. Sequenced material: PBMCs or T cells enriched from blood (not recorded which).

CDR3 loop: CASSQGQNYGYTF. The CDR3 bases are TGTGCCAGCAGTCAAGGACAGAACTATGGCTACACCTTC. V is TRBV28 and J is TRBJ1-2; a possible D gene is TRBD1 (6 bases). Trimming left V 5 bases short and J 2 bases short, with 9 bases between. This CDR3 region has 13 residues. The germline gives CDR1 MDHEN, CDR2 SYDVKM.